Given below is one T cell receptor (beta chain) in context. This clone was picked up one time. Its specific antigen is unknown. The input lacks base qualities; no much larger clone sits a single base away. Receptors were amplified or captured by the immunoSEQ multiplex PCR assay. From the authors' description of their analysis: To diagnose cytomegalovirus status from the catalog of TCR beta chain sequences, a statistical classification framework was built. TCRdb took this table from immuneACCESS and kept in-frame rearrangements with V and J called. Such tables lack part of the clones; where checked against another copy, unresolved V genes explain under half of the gap, and the rest is unexplained. V and J calls and clone size are as listed in that table; D and trimming were resolved from the DNA. The sample table lists 80,000 to 90,000 clones, roughly 96% of them with a count of one. The ten largest clones capture more than 0.65% of the sample.

The sample comes from a study of cytomegalovirus exposure and HLA in healthy donors (dated 2017 in TCRdb). Background for the entire study: According to a later analysis, one platform produced both the roughly 110 validation repertoires and the 620 or so repertoires of the first cohort. The study aimed to test whether cataloging public T cell receptors could reveal signatures of past pathogen exposure. A separate validation cohort of more than 100 different subjects was used in addition to the 666-subject first cohort. High-throughput TCR immunosequencing, statistical association of individual TCRs with disease status, and machine learning were combined to predict cytomegalovirus infection status.

The donors belonged to the validation cohort of approximately 130 subjects, which was separate from the approximately 610-subject first cohort. Study-level results and caveats: In the study, some 180 TCR beta chains were listed as associated with cytomegalovirus. Across donors, most TCR sequences were observed very rarely, whereas some public TCRs were present in many individuals. Cytomegalovirus status was reported to be diagnosed by the classifier with high specificity and sensitivity in both the original and validation cohorts. The authors suggested that the approach could potentially be generalized to other disease states and immunological phenotypes. In vitro tests confirmed that a few of the cytomegalovirus-associated TCR beta chains recognize cytomegalovirus antigens. In a later analysis, TCRs clustered in the first cohort were found to also tend to co-occur in the 130 or so validation repertoires, with approximately 95% of cluster scores above 0. A later analysis had no HLA typing for the validation cohort, so co-occurrence there was scored across all 110 or so repertoires.

The TCR sequence derives from a man aged 18 to 30 in good health and CMV-seronegative. Input material: PBMCs.

The CDR3 amino acid sequence is: CASSVVPKTSGEPYNEQFF. Read as DNA, the sequence is TGTGCCAGCAGCGTAGTTCCCAAGACTAGCGGAGAGCCCTACAATGAGCAGTTCTTC. The chain uses TRBV9 and TRBJ2-1, and 9 junctional nucleotides match TRBD2. Reading the germline V gene gives CDR1 SGDLS and CDR2 YYNGEE. The CDR3 numbers 19 residues from cysteine through phenylalanine. Only the CDR3 portion is preserved as DNA: 57 bases, with reading frame beginning at the first base. V loses 0 bases at its end and J loses 2 bases; junction bases beyond the gene matches: 12.